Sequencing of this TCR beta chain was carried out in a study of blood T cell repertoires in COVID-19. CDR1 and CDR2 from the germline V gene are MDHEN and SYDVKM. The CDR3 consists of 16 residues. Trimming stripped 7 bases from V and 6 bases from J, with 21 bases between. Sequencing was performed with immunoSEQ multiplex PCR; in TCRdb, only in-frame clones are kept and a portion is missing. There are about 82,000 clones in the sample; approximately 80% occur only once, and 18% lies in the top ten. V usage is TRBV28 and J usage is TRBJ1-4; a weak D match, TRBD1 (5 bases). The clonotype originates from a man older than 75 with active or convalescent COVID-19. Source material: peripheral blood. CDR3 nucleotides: TGTGCCAGCACCCCTTCATCGGGGGTGACGCATGAAAAACTGTTTTTT. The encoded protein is CASTPSSGVTHEKLFF.